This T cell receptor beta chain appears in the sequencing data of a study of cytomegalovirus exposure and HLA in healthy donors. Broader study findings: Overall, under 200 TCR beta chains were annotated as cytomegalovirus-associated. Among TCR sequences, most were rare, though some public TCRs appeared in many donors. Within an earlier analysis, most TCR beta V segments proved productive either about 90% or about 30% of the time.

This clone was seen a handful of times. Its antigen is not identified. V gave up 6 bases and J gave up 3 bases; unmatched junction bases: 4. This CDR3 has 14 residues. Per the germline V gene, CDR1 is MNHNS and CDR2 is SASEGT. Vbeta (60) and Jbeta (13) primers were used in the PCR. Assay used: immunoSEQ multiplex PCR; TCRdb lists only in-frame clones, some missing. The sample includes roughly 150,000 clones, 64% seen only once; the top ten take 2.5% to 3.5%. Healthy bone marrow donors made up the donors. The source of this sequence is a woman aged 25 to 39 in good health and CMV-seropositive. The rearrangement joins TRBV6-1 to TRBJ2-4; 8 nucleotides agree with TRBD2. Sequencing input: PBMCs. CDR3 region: CASSSGTSKNIQYF. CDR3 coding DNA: TGTGCCAGCAGCTCCGGGACTAGCAAAAACATTCAGTACTTC.